Below, 11 T cell receptor beta chains from the same sample are listed, as sequenced in a study of T cells in Graves' hyperthyroidism and ophthalmopathy. Researchers took RNA transcripts and amplified the TCR beta CDR3 regions from them. In the first-round RT-PCR of the TCR CDR3, the HTBI primer set was used. TCRdb reprocessed the multiplex PCR reads with MiXCR, giving one entry per CDR3 protein. The sample has fewer than 550,000 distinct CDR3 sequences; roughly a quarter are singletons. Sequenced material: blood. These receptor sequences come from a woman between 25 and 40 years old with Graves' ophthalmopathy.

This clonotype has ten or more counts. The chain links TRBV12-3 or TRBV12-4 to TRBJ1-2; D remains unclear. The CDR3 covers 13 residues. Trimming left V 6 bases short and J 0 bases short, with 8 bases between. CDR3 sequence reads: CASSIVTNYGYTF. DNA for the CDR3: TGTGCCAGCAGCATCGTTACTAACTATGGCTACACCTTC.

This clonotype appeared a few times. DNA of the CDR3: TGTGCCAGCAGCGCCAGACAGGCTGATGGCGAGCAGTACTTC. Translating gives CASSARQADGEQYF. This sequence joins TRBV11-3 and TRBJ2-7, with a weak D call TRBD1 (6 bases). Germline V gene sequence: CDR1 SGHNT, CDR2 YENEEA. The V end lost 5 bases, the J end lost 6 bases, and 17 bases lay between the germline ends. The CDR3 spans 14 residues.

This clonotype came up many times. The chain employs TRBV29-1 and TRBJ1-5; TRBD1 matches 10 bases. The trim removed 1 base at V and 6 bases at J, leaving 0 bases unmatched. The V gene's germline CDR1 is SQVTM and CDR2 ANQGSEA. The CDR3 is made up of 13 amino acids. This CDR3 reads CSVEGTGGQPQHF. The CDR3 DNA follows: TGCAGCGTTGAAGGGACAGGGGGTCAGCCCCAGCATTTT.

The chain combines TRBV4-1 with TRBJ2-5; 12 nucleotides line up with TRBD1. The CDR3 is 17 amino acids. Germline CDR1 and CDR2: MGHRA and YSYEKL. Trimming at V came to 1 base and at J to 5 bases, leaving 8 bases not matched to a gene. The CDR3 DNA sequence: TGCGCCAGCAGCCAAGGCCCCGGGACAGGGGGCTGGGAGACCCAGTACTTC. Amino acid sequence: CASSQGPGTGGWETQYF.

This clonotype has only one observation. The chain has TRBV10-1 and TRBJ1-1; D is uncertain. The CDR3 totals 15 residues. V lost 5 bases to trimming and J lost 1 base, with 14 bases between them. The germline CDR1 and CDR2 sequences are WNHNN and SYGVQD (reference sequence). This chain's CDR3 is CASSRQSPKNTEAFF. Here the CDR3 DNA reads TGCGCCAGCAGTCGGCAGTCACCCAAGAACACTGAAGCTTTCTTT.

This clonotype was seen at least ten times. V is TRBV18 and J is TRBJ1-1; 8 nucleotides agree with TRBD1. V lost 2 bases to trimming and J lost 3 bases; unmatched junction nucleotides: 5. Germline V gene sequence: CDR1 KGHSH, CDR2 LQKENI. This CDR3 is 15 amino acids long. The CDR3 nucleotides are TGTGCCAGCTCACCAGCTATGACAGGGGACACTGAAGCTTTCTTT. Protein product: CASSPAMTGDTEAFF.

This clonotype was counted many times. The CDR3 loop is CATSIDGTEAFF. The CDR3, as DNA: TGTGCCACCAGCATAGACGGCACTGAAGCTTTCTTT. The V call is TRBV15, the J call TRBJ1-1; D is uncertain. The germline CDR1 and CDR2 sequences are LNHNV and YYDKDF (reference sequence). The CDR3 runs to 12 residues. The ends were cut back, 4 bases at V and 4 bases at J, with 7 bases in the middle.

The chain uses TRBV29-1 and TRBJ2-5; perhaps TRBD2 as D (7 bases). The germline V gene encodes CDR1 SQVTM and CDR2 ANQGSEA. Trimming removed 6 bases at V and 5 bases at J, with 19 bases between. The CDR3 consists of 14 residues. The CDR3, as DNA: TGCAGCGTCCTAGTCGGGGGGCTAAGGGAGACCCAGTACTTC. This encodes CSVLVGGLRETQYF.

V and J are TRBV20-1 and TRBJ1-5; maybe TRBD1 (6 bases). Per germline, CDR1 DFQATT and CDR2 SNEGSKA (reference sequence). This CDR3 has 14 amino acids. The V gene lost 4 bases and the J gene lost 1 base, with 11 bases spanning the gap. The CDR3 nucleotides are TGCAGTGCTACACAGGGAATAAGCAATCAGCCCCAGCATTTT. This gives the protein CSATQGISNQPQHF.

As DNA, the CDR3 is TGTGCCAGCAGTCTGGACAGGGGAAAGGGTGGCTACACCTTC. This translates into CASSLDRGKGGYTF. The chain recombines TRBV12-3 or TRBV12-4 with TRBJ1-2, with 9 bases aligning to TRBD1. V shed 5 bases and J 7 bases; nucleotides not matched to a gene: 8. The CDR3 contains 14 residues.

This chain uses TRBV11-2 with TRBJ1-1, with D unclear. The CDR3 loop spans 13 amino acids. V was cut by 4 bases and J by 6 bases, with 12 bases left in between. Germline CDR1 and CDR2: SGHAT and FQNNGV. This CDR3 is CASSSLRTPEAFF. DNA for the CDR3: TGTGCCAGCAGCTCCCTCAGGACCCCTGAAGCTTTCTTT.